The present entry profiles one T cell receptor (beta chain) with its context. These data are taken from a study of blood T cell repertoires in COVID-19. Study-level background: From T cells, B-cell-depleted T cells, or PBMCs came the material, which was cDNA or gDNA.

The CDR3 covers 12 residues. V was trimmed by 6 bases and J by 8 bases, leaving 13 bases between them. CDR1 is ENHRY and CDR2 is SYGVKD in the germline V gene. Original analysis: Using reference gene primer amplification, nucleated cell counts were estimated. Measured with immunoSEQ multiplex PCR; TCRdb has only the in-frame clones, and not every one. V and J calls and clone size come straight from that table; D and trimming were deduced from the DNA. The table shows some 260,000 clones, with around nine tenths occurring only once. V is TRBV10-3 and J is TRBJ1-1; perhaps TRBD1 as D (5 bases). Sequencing input: peripheral blood. The source is an elderly man with acute or convalescent COVID-19. This CDR3 is CAIRGPDVEAFF. The CDR3 bases are TGTGCCATCAGGGGGCCGGACGTAGAAGCTTTCTTT.